A selection of T cell receptor beta chains follows, all from one sample in a study of T cell responses to AZD1222 COVID-19 vaccine. Sequencing was performed with immunoSEQ multiplex PCR; in TCRdb, only in-frame clones are kept and a portion is missing. The sample records fewer than 95,000 clones, 75% to 95% being singletons. Sequenced material: peripheral blood, taken 28 days after the second AZD1222 dose. The source of these receptors is an adult who received the AZD1222 COVID-19 vaccine. Each CDR3 is given with its conserved first and last residue. D genes are given only for firm matches. Clone size is shown for a subset of rows, as once, few, many or a class of expanded clone.

clone_size j_call cdr3_length d_call v_call cdr3_nt cdr3_aa
few TRBJ1-2 12 - TRBV10-3 TGTGCCATCGGGGGGTGGGACCCCGGCTACACCTTC CAIGGWDPGYTF
- TRBJ1-5 14 - TRBV3-1/TRBV3-2 TGTGCCAGCAGCCATGGGGGTAGCAATCAGCCCCAGCATTTT CASSHGGSNQPQHF
- TRBJ2-7 14 TRBD2 TRBV19 TGTGCCAGTAGTATGGGGACTAGCGGGTACGAGCAGTACTTC CASSMGTSGYEQYF
- TRBJ2-1 12 - TRBV11-3 TGTGCCAGCAGCTCCAATCAGAATGAGCAGTTCTTC CASSSNQNEQFF
- TRBJ2-7 14 TRBD1 TRBV28 TGTGCCAGCAGAAAACAGGGGAGCTCCTACGAGCAGTACTTC CASRKQGSSYEQYF
- TRBJ1-5 14 - TRBV2 TGTGCCAGCAGTGTGGAGGGGCGCAATCAGCCCCAGCATTTT CASSVEGRNQPQHF
- TRBJ2-7 15 TRBD2 TRBV2 TGTGCCAGCAGGCCACTAGCGGGAGGGACCTACGAGCAGTACTTC CASRPLAGGTYEQYF
- TRBJ2-4 14 - TRBV7-2 TGTGCCAGCAGCTCCCCAGCCGGGGGAAACATTCAGTACTTC CASSSPAGGNIQYF
- TRBJ1-1 14 - TRBV7-2 TGTGCCAGCAGCTCCAAAAGAGGATATGCTGAAGCTTTCTTT CASSSKRGYAEAFF
- TRBJ2-3 15 - TRBV5-1 TGCGCCAGCAGCTTGGGAGGGAGCTCCACAGATACGCAGTATTTT CASSLGGSSTDTQYF
- TRBJ1-5 13 - TRBV4-2 TGTGCCAGCAGCCAACAGGGGAATCAGCCCCAGCATTTT CASSQQGNQPQHF
- TRBJ1-6 16 - TRBV4-2 TGTGCCAGCAGCCAAGATGGGCAGCTCTTTAATTCACCCCTCCACTTT CASSQDGQLFNSPLHF
- TRBJ2-1 11 - TRBV29-1 TGCAGCGTTGACCCCGGCAATGAGCAGTTCTTC CSVDPGNEQFF
- TRBJ1-5 15 TRBD1 TRBV11-2 TGTGCCAGCAGCTTAGGACAGGGGGCCTATCAGCCCCAGCATTTT CASSLGQGAYQPQHF
once TRBJ2-7 16 - TRBV24-1 TGTGCCACCAGTGATACCTCGACAGGAGCGATCTACGAGCAGTACTTC CATSDTSTGAIYEQYF
once TRBJ2-7 15 - TRBV11-2 TGTGCCAGCAGCAACCCGGGACTCGGGACCTACGAGCAGTACTTC CASSNPGLGTYEQYF
- TRBJ1-5 15 - TRBV28 TGTGCCAGCAGTTTAAGTGGACGGAGGAGTTCGCCCCAGCATTTT CASSLSGRRSSPQHF
- TRBJ2-7 14 TRBD2 TRBV6-5 TGTGCCAGCACCCCGACTAGCTTGGTCTACGAGCAGTACTTC CASTPTSLVYEQYF
- TRBJ1-5 15 TRBD1 TRBV27 TGTGCCAGCAGTCCGGGACAGGGCGGCAATCAGCCCCAGCATTTT CASSPGQGGNQPQHF
- TRBJ2-2 18 - TRBV9 TGTGCCAGCAGCACCGGACCGGACTCTCTAATATACACCGGGGAGCTGTTTTTT CASSTGPDSLIYTGELFF
- TRBJ1-2 13 TRBD1 TRBV19 TGTGCCAGTAGCCTCGACAGGGCAGGTGGCTACACCTTC CASSLDRAGGYTF
- TRBJ2-7 23 - TRBV10-1 TGCGCCAGCAGTGAAAGGCCTCGACGCCTCGGGATGGACTCGAAGGGGTTAACCTACGAGCAGTACTTC CASSERPRRLGMDSKGLTYEQYF
- TRBJ2-3 18 - TRBV7-7 TGTGCTAGCAGCTTACCCTACTCTTTGCGGGTTGGGACAGATACGCAGTATTTT CASSLPYSLRVGTDTQYF
once TRBJ1-3 18 - TRBV18 TGTGCCAGCTCATCGGATATACAGGCAATCGGTCTTGGAAACACCATATATTTT CASSSDIQAIGLGNTIYF
- TRBJ2-7 13 - TRBV5-4 TGTGCCAGCAGCTTCGGGGGATCCTACGAGCAGTACTTC CASSFGGSYEQYF
- TRBJ1-2 14 - TRBV5-4 TGTGCCAGCAGCCAACTTGGACAGAACTATGGCTACACCTTC CASSQLGQNYGYTF
- TRBJ2-3 14 - TRBV7-3 TGTGCCAGCAGCCCGGGTGGTAGGTCAGATACGCAGTATTTT CASSPGGRSDTQYF
- TRBJ1-5 16 - TRBV19 TGTGCCAGTAGTATCGGGAACACTTATAGCAATCAGCCCCAGCATTTT CASSIGNTYSNQPQHF
- TRBJ2-7 11 - TRBV6-6 TGTGCCGCCGAAAGCTCCTACGAGCAGTACTTC CAAESSYEQYF
- TRBJ1-5 15 - TRBV18 TGTGCCAGCTCACCACAAAGGGCAGGGGATCAGCCCCAGCATTTT CASSPQRAGDQPQHF
- TRBJ2-7 15 - TRBV4-2 TGTGCCAGCAGCCAAGATCACGGGACCCGCTACGAGCAGTACTTC CASSQDHGTRYEQYF
- TRBJ2-7 15 TRBD2 TRBV7-9 TGTGCCAGCAGCTTTTTTCGACTAGCGGGAGACGAGCAGTACTTC CASSFFRLAGDEQYF